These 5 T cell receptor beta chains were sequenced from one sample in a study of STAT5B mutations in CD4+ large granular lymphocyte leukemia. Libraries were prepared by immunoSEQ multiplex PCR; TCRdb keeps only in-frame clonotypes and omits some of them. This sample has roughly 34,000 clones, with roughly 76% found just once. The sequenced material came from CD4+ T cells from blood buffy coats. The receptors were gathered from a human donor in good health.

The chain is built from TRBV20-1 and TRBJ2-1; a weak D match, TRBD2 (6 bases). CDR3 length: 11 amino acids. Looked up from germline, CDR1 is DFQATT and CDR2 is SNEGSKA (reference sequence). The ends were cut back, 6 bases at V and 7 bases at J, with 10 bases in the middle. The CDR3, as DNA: TGCAGTGCCCCGGGAGTGAATGAGCAGTTCTTC. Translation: CSAPGVNEQFF.

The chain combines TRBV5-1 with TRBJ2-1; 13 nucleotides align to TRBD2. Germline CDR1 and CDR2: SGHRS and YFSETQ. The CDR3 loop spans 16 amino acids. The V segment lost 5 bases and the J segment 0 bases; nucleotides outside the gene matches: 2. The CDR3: CASRRTSGSSYNEQFF. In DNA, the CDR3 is TGCGCCAGCAGGCGGACTAGCGGGAGCTCCTACAATGAGCAGTTCTTC.

In DNA, the CDR3 is TGTGCCAGCAGCCGGTTTGGTGGCGCGAACACCGGGGAGCTGTTTTTT. Translation gives CASSRFGGANTGELFF. V gene TRBV11-3 combines with J gene TRBJ2-2; the D is unclear. Deletions cut 5 bases from V and 0 bases from J, with 13 bases between. In germline, CDR1 is SGHNT, CDR2 YENEEA. This CDR3 comprises 16 residues. Full variable domain (remainder filled in from reference TRBV11-3 and TRBJ2-2): EAGVVQSPRYKIIEKKQPVAFWCNPISGHNTLYWYLQNLGQGPELLIRYENEEAVDDSQLPKDRFSAERLKGVDSTLKIQPAELGDSAVYLCASSRFGGANTGELFFGEGSRLTVL.

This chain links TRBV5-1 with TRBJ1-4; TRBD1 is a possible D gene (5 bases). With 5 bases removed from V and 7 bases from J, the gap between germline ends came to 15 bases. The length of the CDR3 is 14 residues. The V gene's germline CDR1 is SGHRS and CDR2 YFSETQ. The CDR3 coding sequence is TGCGCCAGCAGTAGGGGCAGCACCTTTGAAAAACTGTTTTTT. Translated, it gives CASSRGSTFEKLFF.

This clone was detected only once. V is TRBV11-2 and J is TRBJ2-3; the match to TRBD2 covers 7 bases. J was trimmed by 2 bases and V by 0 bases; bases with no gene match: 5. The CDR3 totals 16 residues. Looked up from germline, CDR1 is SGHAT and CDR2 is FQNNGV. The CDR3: CASSLEASGDTDTQYF. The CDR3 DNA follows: TGTGCCAGCAGCTTAGAGGCTAGCGGAGACACAGATACGCAGTATTTT.